The clone carrying this T cell receptor beta chain came up many times. Its antigen is not identified. This sample stems from a study of prognosis after radiotherapy for stage I lung cancer. For the study at large: About 12 patients had adenocarcinoma tumors, while squamous cell carcinoma tumors were found in several.

The CDR3 has 14 residues. Trimming removed 0 bases from V and 1 base from J, with 5 bases in between. Germline V gene data show CDR1 as SGHKS and CDR2 as YYEKEE (reference sequence). With two-round multiplex PCR, TCR beta CDR3 sequences were amplified from genomic DNA. During first-round PCR, primers specific to each TRBV and TRBJ gene were used. Each CDR3 protein is one row after TCRdb ran MiXCR on the multiplex PCR reads. The sample contains about 59,000 distinct CDR3 sequences, 26% of which appear only once. Study results and caveats: In patients who developed distant metastases, Shannon entropy measured after stereotactic body radiation therapy was lower, and baseline Shannon entropy was not associated with metastases.

The chain combines TRBV5-5 with TRBJ1-3; D not resolved. The receptor was isolated from a donor aged 50 or older with non-small cell lung cancer. Specimen: PBMCs, collected before or after stereotactic body radiation therapy (not recorded which). CDR3 coding DNA: TGTGCCAGCAGCTTGGGCACGTCTGGAAACACCATATATTTT. Its translation is CASSLGTSGNTIYF.